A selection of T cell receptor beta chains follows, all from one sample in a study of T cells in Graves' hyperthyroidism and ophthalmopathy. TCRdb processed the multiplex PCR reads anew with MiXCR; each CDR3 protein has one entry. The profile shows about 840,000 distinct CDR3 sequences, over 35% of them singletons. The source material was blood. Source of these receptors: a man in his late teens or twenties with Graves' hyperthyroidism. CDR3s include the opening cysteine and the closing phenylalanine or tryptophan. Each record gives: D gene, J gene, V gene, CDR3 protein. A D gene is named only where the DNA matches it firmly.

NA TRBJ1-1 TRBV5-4 CASSLERGTRTEAFF
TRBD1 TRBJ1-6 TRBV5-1 CASSPGTDNNSPLHF
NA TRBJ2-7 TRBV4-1 CASSQEIVREQYF
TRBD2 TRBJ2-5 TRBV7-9 CASTISGRDETQYF
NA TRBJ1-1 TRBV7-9 CASSLELSDEAFF
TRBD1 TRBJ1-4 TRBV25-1 CASSFTQGAAEKLFF
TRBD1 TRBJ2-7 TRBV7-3 CASSLTGQGSYEQYF
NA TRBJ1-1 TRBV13 CARSPRRGGNTEAFF
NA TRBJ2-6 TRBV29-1 CSVEEGESGANVLTF
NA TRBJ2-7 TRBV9 CASSVDQGLHEQYF
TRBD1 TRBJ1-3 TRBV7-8 CASAWGQGLLF
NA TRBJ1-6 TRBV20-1 CSARASFTDTRNSPLHF
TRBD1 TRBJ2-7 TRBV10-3 CAAAGTGPEQYF
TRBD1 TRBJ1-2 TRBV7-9 CASSQRKQGDYGYTF
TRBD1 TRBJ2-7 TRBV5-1 CASSADRGPYEQYF
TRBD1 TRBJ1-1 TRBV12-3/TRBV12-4 CASSSPLTGDYEAFF
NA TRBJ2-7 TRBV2 CASSEYGWDGSYEQYF
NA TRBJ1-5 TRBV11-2 CASSSTWDEPQHF
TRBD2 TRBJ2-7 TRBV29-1 CSVAPGLAGGPYEQYF
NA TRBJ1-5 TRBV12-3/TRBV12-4 CASSRVETQPQHF
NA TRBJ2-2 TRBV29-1 CSVAKGLNTGELFF
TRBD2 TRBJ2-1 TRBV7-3 CASSDTGGGNEQFF
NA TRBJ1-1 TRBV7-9 CASRGDPGTEAFF
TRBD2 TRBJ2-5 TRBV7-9 CASSLGLAHSQETQYF
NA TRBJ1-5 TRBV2 CASSIGLAPGQPQHF
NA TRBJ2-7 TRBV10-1 CARGLGQLSYEQYF
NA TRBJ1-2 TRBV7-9 CASSFDGTYGYTF
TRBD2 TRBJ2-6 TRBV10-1 CASTQMGGGANVLTF
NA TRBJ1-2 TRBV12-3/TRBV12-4 CTSSPEGSYGYTF
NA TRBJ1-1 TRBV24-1 CATRETEGNTEAFF
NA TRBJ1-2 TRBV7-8 CASSQVGGLYGYTF
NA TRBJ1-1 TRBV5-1 CASSPADRVATEAFF
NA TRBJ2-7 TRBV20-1 CSARTRPEGEQYF
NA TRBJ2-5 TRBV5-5 CASSFMDSQETQYF
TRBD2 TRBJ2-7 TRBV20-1 CSASPSGGASEQYF
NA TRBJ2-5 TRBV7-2 CASSSLGLEETQYF
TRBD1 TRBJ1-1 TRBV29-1 CSVASTGQAEAFF
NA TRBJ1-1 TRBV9 CASSEVRVGTEAFF
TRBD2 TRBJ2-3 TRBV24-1 CATAGAGTEDTQYF
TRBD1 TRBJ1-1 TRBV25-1 CATGQGNTEAFF
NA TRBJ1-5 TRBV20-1 CSARGERENQPQHF
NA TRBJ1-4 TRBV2 CASSRYDGGKANEKLFF
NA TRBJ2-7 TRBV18 CASSPPTRTLYEQYF
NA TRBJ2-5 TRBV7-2 CASSPRGPKETQYF
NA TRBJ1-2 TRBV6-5 CASKPGGNYGYTF
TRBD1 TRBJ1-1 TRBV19 CASSIRPGQGVPEAFF
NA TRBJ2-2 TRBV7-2 CASSLLASGELFF
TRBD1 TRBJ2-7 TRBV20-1 CSARPDRGIYEQYF
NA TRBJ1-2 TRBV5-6 CASSPVGSGTGYTF
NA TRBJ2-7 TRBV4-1 CASSQLQGLTGPYEQYF
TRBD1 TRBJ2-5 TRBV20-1 CSARTTGGEETQYF